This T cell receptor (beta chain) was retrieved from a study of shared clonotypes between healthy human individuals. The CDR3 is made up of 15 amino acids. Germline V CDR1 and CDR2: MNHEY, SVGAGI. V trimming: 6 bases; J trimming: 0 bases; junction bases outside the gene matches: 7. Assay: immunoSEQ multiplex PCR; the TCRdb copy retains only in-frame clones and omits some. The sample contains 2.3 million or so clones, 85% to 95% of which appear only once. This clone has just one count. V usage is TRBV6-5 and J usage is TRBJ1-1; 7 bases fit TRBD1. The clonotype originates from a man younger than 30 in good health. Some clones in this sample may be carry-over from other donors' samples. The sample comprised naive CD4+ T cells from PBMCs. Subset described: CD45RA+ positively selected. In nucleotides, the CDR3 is TGTGCCAGCAGACCTCCAGGGGGTATGAACACTGAAGCTTTCTTT. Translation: CASRPPGGMNTEAFF.